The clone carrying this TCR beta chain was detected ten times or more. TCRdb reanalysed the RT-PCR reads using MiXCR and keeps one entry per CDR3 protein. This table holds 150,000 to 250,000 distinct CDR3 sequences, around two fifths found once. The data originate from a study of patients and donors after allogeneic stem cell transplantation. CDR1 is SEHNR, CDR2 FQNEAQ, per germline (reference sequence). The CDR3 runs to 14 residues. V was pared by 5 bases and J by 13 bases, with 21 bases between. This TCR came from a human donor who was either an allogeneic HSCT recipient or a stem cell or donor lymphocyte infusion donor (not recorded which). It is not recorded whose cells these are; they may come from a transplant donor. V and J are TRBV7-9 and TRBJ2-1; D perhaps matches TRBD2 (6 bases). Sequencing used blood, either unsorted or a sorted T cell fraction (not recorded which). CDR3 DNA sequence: TGTGCCAGCAGCCTCCACGGGACTGTTCCTGAACAGTTCTTC. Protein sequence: CASSLHGTVPEQFF.